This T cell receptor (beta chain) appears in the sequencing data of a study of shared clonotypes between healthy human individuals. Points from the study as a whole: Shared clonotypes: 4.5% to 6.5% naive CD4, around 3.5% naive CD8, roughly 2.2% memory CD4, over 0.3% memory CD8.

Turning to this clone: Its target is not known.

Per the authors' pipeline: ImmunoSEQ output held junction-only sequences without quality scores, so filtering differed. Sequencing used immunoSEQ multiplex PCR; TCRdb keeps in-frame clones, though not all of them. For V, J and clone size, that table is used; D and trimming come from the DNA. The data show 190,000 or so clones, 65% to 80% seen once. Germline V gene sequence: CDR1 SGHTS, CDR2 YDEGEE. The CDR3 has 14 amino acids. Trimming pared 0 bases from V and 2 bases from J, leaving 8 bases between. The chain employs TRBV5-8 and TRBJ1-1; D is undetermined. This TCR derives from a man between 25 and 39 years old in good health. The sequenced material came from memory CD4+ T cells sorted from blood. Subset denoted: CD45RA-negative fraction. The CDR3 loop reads CASSLVFPNTEAFF. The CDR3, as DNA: TGTGCCAGCAGCTTGGTTTTCCCAAACACTGAAGCTTTCTTT.